This passage covers 17 T cell receptor beta chains from one sample sequenced in a study of PD-1 blockade in classical Hodgkin lymphoma. Time point noted: cycle 4 day 1 (C4D1), after six to seven weeks of nivolumab. Brentuximab vedotin exposure varied among the patients, all of whom had relapsed after autologous stem cell transplantation. Purification of CD4+ T cells from thawed PBMCs was performed via magnetic negative selection. Method: immunoSEQ multiplex PCR; TCRdb's copy keeps in-frame clones and lacks some. The table lists around 37,000 clones, roughly nine tenths of them singletons. Sequences were derived from CD4+ T cells from blood, sampled before the fourth cycle of nivolumab. The receptors stem from a human donor with classical Hodgkin lymphoma.

The V and J genes are TRBV5-6 and TRBJ2-5; TRBD1 or TRBD2 may be the D gene (5 bases each). Germline lookup yields CDR1 SGHDT and CDR2 YYEEEE. V was trimmed by 0 bases and J by 2 bases, leaving 11 bases between them. This CDR3 is 15 amino acids long. The CDR3 sequence is CASSLVVGVQETQYF. The CDR3 DNA reads TGTGCCAGCAGCTTGGTGGTGGGGGTACAAGAGACCCAGTACTTC.

This clone showed up just once. The chain employs TRBV7-9 and TRBJ2-7; the match to TRBD1 covers 10 bases. With V trimmed by 3 bases and J by 1 base, 6 bases remained unmatched. CDR3 size: 16 residues. Germline-derived CDR1 and CDR2 are SEHNR and FQNEAQ (reference sequence). The DNA of the CDR3 is TGTGCCAGCAGCTTTCTTGGGACAGGGGTTTCCTACGAGCAGTACTTC. This codes for CASSFLGTGVSYEQYF.

The V and J genes are TRBV10-3 and TRBJ1-5; no firm D call. This CDR3 has 14 amino acids. V was trimmed by 4 bases and J by 0 bases, leaving 7 bases between them. CDR1 is ENHRY and CDR2 is SYGVKD in the germline V gene. The CDR3 protein is CAISAGVSNQPQHF. Written as DNA, the CDR3 is TGTGCCATCAGTGCCGGGGTTAGCAATCAGCCCCAGCATTTT.

The chain couples TRBV5-1 to TRBJ2-3; possibly TRBD2 for D (5 bases). Per germline, CDR1 SGHRS and CDR2 YFSETQ. The V end was cut by 4 bases, the J end by 0 bases, with 15 bases between. The CDR3 spans 16 residues. The CDR3 loop reads CASSRAGRTSTDTQYF. The CDR3 region has the DNA TGCGCCAGCAGCCGAGCTGGGCGGACTAGCACAGATACGCAGTATTTT. The variable domain in full, with the rest retrieved from reference TRBV5-1 and TRBJ2-3, is KAGVTQTPRYLIKTRGQQVTLSCSPISGHRSVSWYQQTPGQGLQFLFEYFSETQRNKGNFPGRFSGRQFSNSRSEMNVSTLELGDSALYLCASSRAGRTSTDTQYFGPGTRLTVL.

This chain joins TRBV7-2 and TRBJ1-2, with 10 positions matching TRBD1. The V gene's germline CDR1 is SGHTA and CDR2 FQGNSA. This CDR3 has 15 residues. The J segment lost 3 bases and the V segment lost 5 bases, leaving 6 bases of the junction unmatched. The CDR3 nucleotides read TGTGCCAGCAGCCAAGAGGGGACAGGGGACTATGGCTACACCTTC. Its protein is CASSQEGTGDYGYTF.

In its sample, this clone was seen a few times. CDR3 region: CASSQQHPTKWEQYF. In DNA form, the CDR3 reads TGTGCCAGCAGCCAGCAACACCCAACCAAGTGGGAGCAGTACTTC. The rearrangement uses TRBV14 and TRBJ2-7, with D unclear. Germline-derived CDR1 and CDR2 are SGHDN and FVKESK. V gave up 3 bases and J gave up 7 bases, with 19 bases separating them. The CDR3 consists of 15 residues. The variable domain in full, with the rest retrieved from reference TRBV14 and TRBJ2-7, is EAGVTQFPSHSVIEKGQTVTLRCDPISGHDNLYWYRRVMGKEIKFLLHFVKESKQDESGMPNNRFLAERTGGTYSTLKVQPAELEDSGVYFCASSQQHPTKWEQYFGPGTRLTVT.

The rearrangement links TRBV12-5 to TRBJ1-5; 9 bases agree with TRBD1. Trimming removed 0 bases from V and 1 base from J; junction bases left unmatched: 7. The CDR3 runs 18 residues. Germline V gene lookup returns CDR1 LGHNT and CDR2 FRNRAP. The CDR3: CASGLVRTGQGSNQPQHF. The DNA for the CDR3 is TGTGCTAGTGGTTTGGTACGGACGGGACAGGGAAGCAATCAGCCCCAGCATTTT.

The rearrangement uses TRBV5-4 and TRBJ2-1; 7 nucleotides agree with TRBD2. This CDR3 is built from 15 residues. CDR1 and CDR2 from the germline V gene are SGHNT and YYREEE (reference sequence). V gave up 4 bases and J gave up 9 bases; unmatched junction bases: 13. The CDR3 DNA reads TGTGCCAGCAGCCCTCTAGCGGACTCCCTGGGTGAGCAGTTCTTC. This encodes CASSPLADSLGEQFF.

The V and J genes are TRBV7-2 and TRBJ1-5; perhaps TRBD1 as D (5 bases). This CDR3 comprises 17 residues. CDR1 is SGHTA and CDR2 is FQGNSA in the germline V gene. Trimming took 5 bases from V and 2 from J, leaving 19 bases between them. The chain's CDR3 is CASSPQLQGGGNQPQHF. CDR3 coding DNA: TGTGCCAGCAGCCCCCAGCTCCAGGGAGGCGGCAATCAGCCCCAGCATTTT.

This chain joins TRBV4-1 and TRBJ2-5; D possibly corresponds to TRBD2 (6 bases). The CDR3 spans 15 residues. Germline V CDR1 and CDR2: MGHRA, YSYEKL. Trimming removed 0 bases at V and 4 bases at J, with 12 bases between. This CDR3 reads CASSQEWGGIETQYF. The CDR3 DNA follows: TGCGCCAGCAGCCAAGAATGGGGCGGGATAGAGACCCAGTACTTC.

This CDR3 reads CASSLISNQPQHF. Written as DNA, the CDR3 is TGTGCCAGCAGCCTCATTAGCAATCAGCCCCAGCATTTT. The chain carries TRBV7-9 and TRBJ1-5; D ambiguous. Per the germline V gene, CDR1 is SEHNR and CDR2 is FQNEAQ (reference sequence). The length of the CDR3 is 13 residues. V dropped 5 bases and J dropped 0 bases, with 5 bases sitting between them.

J is TRBJ2-3 and V is TRBV7-2; TRBD2 matches at 8 bases. V lost 3 bases, J lost 0 bases, and 5 bases stayed unmatched. CDR3 size: 16 residues. The germline gives CDR1 SGHTA, CDR2 FQGNSA. The CDR3 coding sequence is TGTGCCAGCAGCTTCGGACTAGCCGGAAGCACAGATACGCAGTATTTT. Protein: CASSFGLAGSTDTQYF. Full variable domain (outside the CDR3, taken from reference TRBV7-2 and TRBJ2-3): GAGVSQSPSNKVTEKGKDVELRCDPISGHTALYWYRQSLGQGLEFLIYFQGNSAPDKSGLPSDRFSAERTGGSVSTLTIQRTQQEDSAVYLCASSFGLAGSTDTQYFGPGTRLTVL.

This clone turned up a few times. The J gene is TRBJ2-2, the V gene TRBV14, with 8 bases lining up with TRBD1. After removal of 7 bases from V and 4 bases from J, the junction contained 8 bases not matched to a gene. Germline V gene data show CDR1 as SGHDN and CDR2 as FVKESK. The CDR3 has 15 residues. The CDR3 sequence is CASTPGDRFTGELFF. The CDR3 DNA reads TGTGCCAGCACCCCTGGGGACAGGTTCACCGGGGAGCTGTTTTTT. The whole variable domain, filled in from reference TRBV14 and TRBJ2-2, reads EAGVTQFPSHSVIEKGQTVTLRCDPISGHDNLYWYRRVMGKEIKFLLHFVKESKQDESGMPNNRFLAERTGGTYSTLKVQPAELEDSGVYFCASTPGDRFTGELFFGEGSRLTVL.

The chain links TRBV15 to TRBJ1-5; D is undetermined. CDR1 is LNHNV and CDR2 is YYDKDF in the germline V gene (reference sequence). The V end lost 3 bases, the J end lost 0 bases, and 18 bases lay between the germline ends. This CDR3 is 18 amino acids long. CDR3 sequence: CATSRPVFSRDSNQPQHF. The DNA of the CDR3 is TGTGCCACCAGCAGGCCCGTCTTCTCACGAGATAGCAATCAGCCCCAGCATTTT.

The chain joins TRBV27 to TRBJ2-7; D is unresolved. The CDR3 is 14 amino acids. Germline values: CDR1 MNHEY, CDR2 SMNVEV (reference sequence). The V end lost 4 bases, the J end lost 5 bases, and 15 bases lay between the germline ends. CDR3 DNA sequence: TGTGCCAGCAGTTCCTTTTGGGCCGGTAACGAGCAGTACTTC. It encodes CASSSFWAGNEQYF.

The chain employs TRBV2 and TRBJ2-4; 11 bases agree with TRBD2. The CDR3 is made up of 17 amino acids. Germline trimming cut 5 bases from V and 3 bases from J; bases unmatched to any gene: 9. Germline loops: CDR1 SNHLY, CDR2 FYNNEI. The DNA of the CDR3 is TGTGCCAGCAGTTCGGGACTAGCGGTAGATTTCAAAAACATTCAGTACTTC. Amino acids: CASSSGLAVDFKNIQYF.

The chain carries TRBV9 and TRBJ1-4, with TRBD1 identical over 7 bases. The CDR3 loop spans 13 amino acids. V shed 4 bases and J 7 bases; nucleotides not matched to a gene: 4. Looked up from germline, CDR1 is SGDLS and CDR2 is YYNGEE. Here the CDR3 DNA reads TGTGCCAGCAGCTTGACAGGGTCTGAAAAACTGTTTTTT. As protein: CASSLTGSEKLFF.